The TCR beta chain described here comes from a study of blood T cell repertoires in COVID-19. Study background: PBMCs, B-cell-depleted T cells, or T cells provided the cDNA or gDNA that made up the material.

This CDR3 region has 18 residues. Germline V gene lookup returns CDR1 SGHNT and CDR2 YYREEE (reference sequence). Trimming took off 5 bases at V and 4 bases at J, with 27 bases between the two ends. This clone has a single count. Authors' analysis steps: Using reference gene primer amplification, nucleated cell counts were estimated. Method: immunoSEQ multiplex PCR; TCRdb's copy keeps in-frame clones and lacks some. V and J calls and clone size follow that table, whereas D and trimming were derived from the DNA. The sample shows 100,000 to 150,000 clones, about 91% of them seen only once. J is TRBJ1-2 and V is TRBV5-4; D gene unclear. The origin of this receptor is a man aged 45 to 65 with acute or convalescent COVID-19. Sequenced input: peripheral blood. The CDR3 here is CASSPPMGPEALGYGYTF. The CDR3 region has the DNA TGTGCCAGCAGTCCACCCATGGGCCCGGAGGCCCTCGGCTATGGCTACACCTTC.